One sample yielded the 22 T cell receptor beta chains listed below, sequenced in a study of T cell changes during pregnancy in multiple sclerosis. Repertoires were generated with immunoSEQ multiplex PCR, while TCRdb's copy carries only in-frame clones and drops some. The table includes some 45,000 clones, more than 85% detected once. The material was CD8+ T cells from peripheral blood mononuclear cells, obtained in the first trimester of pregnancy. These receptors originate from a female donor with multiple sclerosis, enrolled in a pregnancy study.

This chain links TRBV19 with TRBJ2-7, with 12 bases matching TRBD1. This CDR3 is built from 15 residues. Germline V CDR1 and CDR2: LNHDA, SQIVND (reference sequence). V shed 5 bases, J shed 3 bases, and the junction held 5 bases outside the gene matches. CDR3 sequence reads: CASSAGTGGVYEQYF. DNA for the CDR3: TGTGCCAGTAGTGCCGGGACAGGGGGCGTCTACGAGCAGTACTTC.

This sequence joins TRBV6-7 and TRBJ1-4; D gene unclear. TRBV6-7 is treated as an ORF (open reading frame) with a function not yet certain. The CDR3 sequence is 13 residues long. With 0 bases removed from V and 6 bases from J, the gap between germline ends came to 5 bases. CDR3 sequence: CASSYSRDEKLFF. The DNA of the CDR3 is TGTGCCAGCAGTTACTCGAGGGATGAAAAACTGTTTTTT.

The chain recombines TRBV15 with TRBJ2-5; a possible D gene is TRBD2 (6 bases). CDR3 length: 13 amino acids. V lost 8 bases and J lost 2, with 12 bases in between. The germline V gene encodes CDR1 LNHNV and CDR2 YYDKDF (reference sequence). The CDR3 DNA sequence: TGTGCCACCGCCCCGGGGGTTCAAGAGACCCAGTACTTC. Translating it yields CATAPGVQETQYF.

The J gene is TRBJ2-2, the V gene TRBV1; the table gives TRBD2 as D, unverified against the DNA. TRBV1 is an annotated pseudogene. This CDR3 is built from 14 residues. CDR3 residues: CTSSHSSSSGELFF. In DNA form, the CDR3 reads TGCACCAGCAGCCATTCTAGTTCCTCCGGGGAGCTGTTTTTT.

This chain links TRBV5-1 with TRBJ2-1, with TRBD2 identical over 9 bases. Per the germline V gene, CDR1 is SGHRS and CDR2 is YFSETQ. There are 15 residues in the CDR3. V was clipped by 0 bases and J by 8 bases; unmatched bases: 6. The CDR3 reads CASSLASGTGDEQFF. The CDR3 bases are TGCGCCAGCAGCTTGGCTAGCGGGACGGGGGATGAGCAGTTCTTC.

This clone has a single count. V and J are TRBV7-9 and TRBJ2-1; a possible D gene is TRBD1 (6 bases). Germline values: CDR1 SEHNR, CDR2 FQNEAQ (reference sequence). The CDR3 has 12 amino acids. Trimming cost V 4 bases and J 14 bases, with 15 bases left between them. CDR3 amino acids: CASSSNRVREFF. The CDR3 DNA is TGTGCCAGCAGCTCCAACAGGGTAAGGGAGTTCTTC.

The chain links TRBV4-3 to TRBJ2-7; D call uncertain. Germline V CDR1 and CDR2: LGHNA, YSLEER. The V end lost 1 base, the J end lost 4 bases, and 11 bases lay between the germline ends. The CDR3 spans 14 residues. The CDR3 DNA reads TGCGCCAGCAGCCAAGGTTCATCAGAATACGAGCAGTACTTC. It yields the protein CASSQGSSEYEQYF.

The CDR3 is CSVANRGRSYEQYF. The CDR3 DNA is TGCAGCGTTGCGAACAGGGGCCGCTCCTACGAGCAGTACTTC. The chain has TRBV29-1 and TRBJ2-7; 7 bases map to TRBD1. The germline V gene encodes CDR1 SQVTM and CDR2 ANQGSEA. J gave up 0 bases and V 4 bases, and 6 bases lay outside the gene matches. CDR3 size: 14 residues.

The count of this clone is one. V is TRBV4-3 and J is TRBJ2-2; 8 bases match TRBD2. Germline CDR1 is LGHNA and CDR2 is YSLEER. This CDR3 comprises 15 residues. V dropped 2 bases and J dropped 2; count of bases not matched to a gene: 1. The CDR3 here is CASSQTSGNTGELFF. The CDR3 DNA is TGCGCCAGCAGCCAAACTAGCGGTAACACCGGGGAGCTGTTTTTT.

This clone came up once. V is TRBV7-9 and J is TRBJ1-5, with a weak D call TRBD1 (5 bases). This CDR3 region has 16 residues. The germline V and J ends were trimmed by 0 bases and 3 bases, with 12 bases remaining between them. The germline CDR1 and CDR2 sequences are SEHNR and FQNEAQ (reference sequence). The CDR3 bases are TGTGCCAGCAGCTTAGCCACCGGGGGTTACAATCAGCCCCAGCATTTT. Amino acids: CASSLATGGYNQPQHF. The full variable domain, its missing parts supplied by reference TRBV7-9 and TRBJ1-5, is DTGVSQNPRHKITKRGQNVTFRCDPISEHNRLYWYRQTLGQGPEFLTYFQNEAQLEKSRLLSDRFSAERPKGSFSTLEIQRTEQGDSAMYLCASSLATGGYNQPQHFGDGTRLSIL.

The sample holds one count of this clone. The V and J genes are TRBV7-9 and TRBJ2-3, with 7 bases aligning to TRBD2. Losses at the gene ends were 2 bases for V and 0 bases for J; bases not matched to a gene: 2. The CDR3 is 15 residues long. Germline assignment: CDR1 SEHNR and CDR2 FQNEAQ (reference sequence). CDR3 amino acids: CASSLLGGSTDTQYF. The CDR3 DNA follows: TGTGCCAGCAGCTTATTGGGAGGGAGCACAGATACGCAGTATTTT. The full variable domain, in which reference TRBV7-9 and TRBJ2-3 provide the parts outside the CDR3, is DTGVSQNPRHKITKRGQNVTFRCDPISEHNRLYWYRQTLGQGPEFLTYFQNEAQLEKSRLLSDRFSAERPKGSFSTLEIQRTEQGDSAMYLCASSLLGGSTDTQYFGPGTRLTVL.

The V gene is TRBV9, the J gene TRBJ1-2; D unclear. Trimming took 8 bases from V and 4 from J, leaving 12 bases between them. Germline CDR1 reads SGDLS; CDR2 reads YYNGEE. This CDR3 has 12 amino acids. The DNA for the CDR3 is TGTGCCAGTGCTGGAGGAGCCTATGGCTACACCTTC. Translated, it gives CASAGGAYGYTF.

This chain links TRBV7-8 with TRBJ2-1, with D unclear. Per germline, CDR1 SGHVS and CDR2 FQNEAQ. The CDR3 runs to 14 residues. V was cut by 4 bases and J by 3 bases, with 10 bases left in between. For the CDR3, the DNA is TGTGCCAGCAGCTCCGACTCCTACTACAATGAGCAGTTCTTC. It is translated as CASSSDSYYNEQFF. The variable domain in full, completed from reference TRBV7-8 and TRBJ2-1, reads GAGVSQSPRYKVAKRGQDVALRCDPISGHVSLFWYQQALGQGPEFLTYFQNEAQLDKSGLPSDRFFAERPEGSVSTLKIQRTQQEDSAVYLCASSSDSYYNEQFFGPGTRLTVL.

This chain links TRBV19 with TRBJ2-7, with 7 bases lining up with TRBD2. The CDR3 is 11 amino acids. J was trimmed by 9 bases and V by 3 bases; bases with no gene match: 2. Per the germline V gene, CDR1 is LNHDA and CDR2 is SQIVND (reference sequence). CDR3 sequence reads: CASSMGGVQYF. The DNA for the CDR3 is TGTGCCAGTAGTATGGGGGGGGTGCAGTACTTC.

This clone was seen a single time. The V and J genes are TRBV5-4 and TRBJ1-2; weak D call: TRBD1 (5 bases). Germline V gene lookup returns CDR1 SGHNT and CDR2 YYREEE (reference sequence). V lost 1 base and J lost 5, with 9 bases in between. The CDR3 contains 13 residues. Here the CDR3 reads CASSLRQGYGYTF. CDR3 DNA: TGTGCCAGCAGCTTGAGGCAGGGATATGGCTACACCTTC.

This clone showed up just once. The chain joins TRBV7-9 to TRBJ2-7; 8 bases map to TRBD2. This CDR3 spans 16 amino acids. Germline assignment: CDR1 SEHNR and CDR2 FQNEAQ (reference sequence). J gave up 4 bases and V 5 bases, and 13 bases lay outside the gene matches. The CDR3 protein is CASSVSGSGRTYEQYF. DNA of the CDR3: TGTGCCAGCAGCGTCAGCGGGAGCGGAAGGACGTACGAGCAGTACTTC.

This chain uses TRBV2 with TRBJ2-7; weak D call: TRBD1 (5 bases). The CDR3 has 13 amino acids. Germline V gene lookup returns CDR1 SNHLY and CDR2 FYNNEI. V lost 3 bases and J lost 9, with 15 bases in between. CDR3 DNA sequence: TGTGCCAGCAGTGACTCAATGACAGATGGGCAGTACTTC. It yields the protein CASSDSMTDGQYF.

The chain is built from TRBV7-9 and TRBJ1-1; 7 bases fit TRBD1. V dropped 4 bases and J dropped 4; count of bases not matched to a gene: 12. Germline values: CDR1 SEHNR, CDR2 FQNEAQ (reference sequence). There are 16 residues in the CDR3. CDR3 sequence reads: CASSSPGQGDGTEAFF. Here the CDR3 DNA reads TGTGCCAGCAGCTCCCCTGGGCAGGGGGATGGCACTGAAGCTTTCTTT. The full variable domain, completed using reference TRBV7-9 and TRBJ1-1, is DTGVSQNPRHKITKRGQNVTFRCDPISEHNRLYWYRQTLGQGPEFLTYFQNEAQLEKSRLLSDRFSAERPKGSFSTLEIQRTEQGDSAMYLCASSSPGQGDGTEAFFGQGTRLTVV.

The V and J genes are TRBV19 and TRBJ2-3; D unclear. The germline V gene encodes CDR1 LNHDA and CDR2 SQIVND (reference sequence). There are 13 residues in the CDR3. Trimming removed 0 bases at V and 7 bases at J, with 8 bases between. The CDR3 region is CASSIDLENTQYF. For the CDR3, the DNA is TGTGCCAGTAGTATAGATTTGGAGAATACGCAGTATTTT.

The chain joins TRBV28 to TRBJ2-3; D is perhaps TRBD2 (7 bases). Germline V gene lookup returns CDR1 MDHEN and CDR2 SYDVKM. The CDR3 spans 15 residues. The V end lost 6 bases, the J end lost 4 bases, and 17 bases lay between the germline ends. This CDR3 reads CASRVSQGGPDTQYF. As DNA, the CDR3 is TGTGCCAGCAGGGTCTCACAGGGAGGGCCAGATACGCAGTATTTT.

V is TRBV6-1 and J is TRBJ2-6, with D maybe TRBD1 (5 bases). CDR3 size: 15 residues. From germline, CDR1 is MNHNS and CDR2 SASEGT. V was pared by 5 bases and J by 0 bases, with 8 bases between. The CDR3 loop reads CASSTDSSGANVLTF. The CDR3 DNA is TGTGCCAGCAGTACCGACAGCTCTGGGGCCAACGTCCTGACTTTC.

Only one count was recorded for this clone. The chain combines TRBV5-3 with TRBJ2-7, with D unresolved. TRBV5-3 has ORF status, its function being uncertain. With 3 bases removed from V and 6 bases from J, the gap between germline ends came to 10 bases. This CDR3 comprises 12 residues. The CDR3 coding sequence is TGTGCCAGAAGCTCCCCTGTTGTCGAGCAGTACTTC. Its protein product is CARSSPVVEQYF.